Presented here are 31 T cell receptor beta chains from one specimen sequenced in a study of blood T cell repertoires in COVID-19. Here immunoSEQ multiplex PCR was the method, and the copy in TCRdb shows in-frame clones only, minus some. The table has some 44,000 clones, about 90% seen once. Sequencing was done on a sample of peripheral blood. The receptors were sampled from a human donor in a cohort sampled during active COVID-19.

This chain joins TRBV29-1 and TRBJ2-2; 7 nucleotides match TRBD2. The CDR3 covers 13 residues. CDR1 and CDR2 from the germline V gene are SQVTM and ANQGSEA. J lost 6 bases, V lost 0 bases, and 1 base had no gene match. CDR3 protein: CSVEDRGAGELFF. The CDR3 nucleotides read TGCAGCGTTGAAGATCGGGGGGCCGGGGAGCTGTTTTTT.

This chain uses TRBV29-1 with TRBJ1-6; tentative D call: TRBD1 (6 bases). V lost 7 bases, J lost 10 bases, and 17 bases lay in between. The CDR3 runs 13 residues. Germline CDR1 and CDR2: SQVTM and ANQGSEA. CDR3 amino acids: CSASDSPRSPLHF. The CDR3 DNA reads as TGCAGCGCCTCGGACAGCCCGAGATCACCCCTCCACTTT.

V gene TRBV7-8 combines with J gene TRBJ1-6; no clear D. This CDR3 is 14 amino acids long. CDR1 SGHVS and CDR2 FQNEAQ come from the germline V gene. Trimming left V 1 base short and J 5 bases short, with 6 bases between. The CDR3 region has the DNA TGTGCCAGCAGCTTAGGCCAGAATAATTCACCCCTCCACTTT. Its protein product is CASSLGQNNSPLHF.

The chain is built from TRBV12-3 or TRBV12-4 and TRBJ2-7, with 9 bases fitting TRBD2. The CDR3 runs 13 residues. With 5 bases clipped from V and 7 bases from J, the junction kept 6 bases outside the gene matches. CDR3 coding DNA: TGTGCCAGCAGTCACGGGACTAGCCGGGAGCAGTACTTC. Translation gives CASSHGTSREQYF.

The CDR3 nucleotides read TGTGCCAGCACCGAAAGGGACAGGGGGTTCGGACAGCCCCAGCATTTT. This encodes CASTERDRGFGQPQHF. This rearrangement joins TRBV2 to TRBJ1-5, with 11 bases matching TRBD1. Germline-derived CDR1 and CDR2 are SNHLY and FYNNEI. This CDR3 comprises 16 residues. V trimming: 7 bases; J trimming: 7 bases; junction bases outside the gene matches: 12. The variable domain in full, with the rest retrieved from reference TRBV2 and TRBJ1-5, is EPEVTQTPSHQVTQMGQEVILRCVPISNHLYFYWYRQILGQKVEFLVSFYNNEISEKSEIFDDQFSVERPDGSNFTLKIRSTKLEDSAMYFCASTERDRGFGQPQHFGDGTRLSIL.

In its sample, this clone was seen once. The chain joins TRBV11-2 to TRBJ1-4; D is possibly TRBD1 (5 bases). The CDR3 has 14 residues. The V gene lost 2 bases and the J gene lost 6 bases, with 10 bases spanning the gap. The germline V gene encodes CDR1 SGHAT and CDR2 FQNNGV. The CDR3, as DNA: TGTGCCAGCAGCTTACCAGGGATAGATGAAAAACTGTTTTTT. Amino acid sequence: CASSLPGIDEKLFF.

The chain links TRBV7-9 to TRBJ1-6, with 7 bases that match TRBD1. Trimming cost V 0 bases and J 6 bases; bases outside gene matches: 5. Germline V gene data show CDR1 as SEHNR and CDR2 as FQNEAQ (reference sequence). This CDR3 comprises 16 residues. The CDR3 DNA follows: TGTGCCAGCAGCTTAGCCACAGGGGCACTTAATTCACCCCTCCACTTT. Translation gives CASSLATGALNSPLHF.

The CDR3 reads CASSTRLADEQYF. The CDR3 DNA reads TGCGCCAGCAGCACCCGGCTAGCGGACGAGCAGTACTTC. The chain has TRBV4-3 and TRBJ2-7; 7 nucleotides align to TRBD2. With 5 bases clipped from V and 5 bases from J, the junction kept 6 bases outside the gene matches. The CDR3 sequence is 13 residues long. Germline loops: CDR1 LGHNA, CDR2 YSLEER.

The rearrangement uses TRBV7-7 and TRBJ2-1; 16 bases are shared with TRBD2. V lost 5 bases, J lost 6 bases, and 7 bases stayed unmatched. The CDR3 has 17 amino acids. CDR1 is SSHAT, CDR2 FNYEAQ, per germline (reference sequence). The CDR3 bases are TGTGCCAGCAGCCCGGGACTAGCGGGGGGGTTGGTCAATGAGCAGTTCTTC. The encoded protein is CASSPGLAGGLVNEQFF.

This clone was counted once. V is TRBV7-2 and J is TRBJ1-5; the D gene is possibly TRBD1 (5 bases). The CDR3 covers 14 residues. V dropped 2 bases and J dropped 7 bases, with 12 bases sitting between them. The germline V gene encodes CDR1 SGHTA and CDR2 FQGNSA. The CDR3 sequence: CASSLSGEGQPQHF. CDR3 sequence (DNA): TGTGCCAGCAGCTTATCGGGGGAGGGGCAGCCCCAGCATTTT.

The chain is built from TRBV19 and TRBJ1-6; no clear D. Germline CDR1 and CDR2: LNHDA and SQIVND (reference sequence). Trimming took 4 bases from V and 7 from J, leaving 14 bases between them. This CDR3 comprises 15 residues. The CDR3 reads CASSTFGEVNSPLHF. Here the CDR3 DNA reads TGTGCCAGTAGTACGTTCGGAGAGGTGAATTCACCCCTCCACTTT. Full variable domain (rest looked up from reference TRBV19 and TRBJ1-6): DGGITQSPKYLFRKEGQNVTLSCEQNLNHDAMYWYRQDPGQGLRLIYYSQIVNDFQKGDIAEGYSVSREKKESFPLTVTSAQKNPTAFYLCASSTFGEVNSPLHFGNGTRLTVT.

V is TRBV9 and J is TRBJ2-7, with TRBD2 as a possible D gene (7 bases). V lost 2 bases and J 2 bases, leaving 11 bases between the germline ends. Per the germline V gene, CDR1 is SGDLS and CDR2 is YYNGEE. The CDR3 contains 14 residues. CDR3 DNA: TGTGCCAGCAGCGTCGGGGGGCTCACCTACGAGCAGTACTTC. It codes for CASSVGGLTYEQYF.

The chain is built from TRBV19 and TRBJ1-2, with D uncertain. CDR1 and CDR2 from the germline V gene are LNHDA and SQIVND (reference sequence). The CDR3 has 15 amino acids. V gave up 5 bases and J gave up 4 bases, with 17 bases separating them. The DNA of the CDR3 is TGTGCCAGTAGTGCCCCTGGTGCGGGGTCCTATGGCTACACCTTC. Protein product: CASSAPGAGSYGYTF.

This clone was seen a handful of times. J is TRBJ1-6 and V is TRBV5-1; unclear D gene. CDR3 length: 12 amino acids. The germline CDR1 and CDR2 sequences are SGHRS and YFSETQ. Trimming took off 0 bases at V and 10 bases at J, with 5 bases between the two ends. This chain's CDR3 is CASSLGSSPLHF. CDR3 bases: TGCGCCAGCAGCTTGGGTAGCTCACCCCTCCACTTT.

The chain is built from TRBV9 and TRBJ2-7, with TRBD2 identical over 7 bases. V gave up 3 bases and J gave up 6 bases; unmatched junction bases: 3. The CDR3 consists of 12 residues. CDR1 and CDR2 (germline): SGDLS, YYNGEE. This CDR3 is CASSGLAAEQYF. The CDR3, as DNA: TGTGCCAGCAGCGGACTAGCAGCCGAGCAGTACTTC.

This clone was counted a single time. The chain joins TRBV4-2 to TRBJ2-2, with D perhaps matching TRBD2 (7 bases). Germline CDR1 LGHNA, CDR2 YNFKEQ. Between the trimmed V and J ends, which lost 1 base and 4 bases, there was a span of 10 bases. The length of the CDR3 is 15 residues. The CDR3 DNA is TGTGCCAGCAGCCAAGGCGGGGGCTTCACCGGGGAGCTGTTTTTT. It yields the protein CASSQGGGFTGELFF.

The J gene is TRBJ2-3, the V gene TRBV18; D is undetermined. This CDR3 spans 14 amino acids. CDR1 is KGHSH, CDR2 LQKENI, per germline. Trimming shortened V by 4 bases and J by 1 base, and 9 bases separated the two germline ends. CDR3 sequence reads: CASSRSVGTDTQYF. CDR3 sequence (DNA): TGTGCCAGCTCACGTTCGGTGGGCACAGATACGCAGTATTTT.

V usage is TRBV5-6 and J usage is TRBJ1-3; D remains ambiguous. The CDR3 totals 16 residues. V lost 0 bases to trimming and J lost 0 bases, with 10 bases between them. Germline CDR1 SGHDT, CDR2 YYEEEE. CDR3 coding DNA: TGTGCCAGCAGCTTGGCCGGGAGAATCTCTGGAAACACCATATATTTT. Translated, it gives CASSLAGRISGNTIYF.

The chain recombines TRBV7-3 with TRBJ2-1; D ambiguous. The V gene's germline CDR1 is SGHTA and CDR2 FQGTGA. This CDR3 is built from 13 residues. V lost 1 base to trimming and J lost 5 bases, with 6 bases between them. The CDR3, as DNA: TGTGCCAGCAGCTTAATCGAGGACAATGAGCAGTTCTTC. It yields the protein CASSLIEDNEQFF.

The gene calls are TRBV3-1 (or the pseudogene TRBV3-2) and TRBJ2-1; 11 nucleotides match TRBD2. The CDR3 extends over 15 amino acids. The germline V gene has CDR1 LGHDT and CDR2 YNNKEL (reference sequence). With 1 base clipped from V and 7 bases from J, the junction kept 3 bases outside the gene matches. CDR3 amino acids: CASSQVASGRNEQFF. CDR3 coding DNA: TGTGCCAGCAGCCAAGTCGCTAGCGGGAGGAATGAGCAGTTCTTC.

This clone has a single count. The chain is built from TRBV4-1 and TRBJ2-5; TRBD2 might be the D (5 bases). Germline lookup yields CDR1 MGHRA and CDR2 YSYEKL. The V end was cut by 4 bases, the J end by 5 bases, with 11 bases between. There are 13 residues in the CDR3. For the CDR3, the DNA is TGCGCCAGCAGCCCCGGGATGAGGGAGACCCAGTACTTC. It is translated as CASSPGMRETQYF.

This clone appeared a single time. V usage is TRBV28 and J usage is TRBJ1-5, with 7 bases lining up with TRBD1. After removal of 3 bases from V and 2 bases from J, the junction contained 7 bases not matched to a gene. This CDR3 comprises 16 residues. In germline, CDR1 is MDHEN, CDR2 SYDVKM. The CDR3: CASSFIGGAGNQPQHF. The CDR3 DNA sequence: TGTGCCAGCAGTTTTATAGGGGGCGCGGGCAATCAGCCCCAGCATTTT.

The chain carries TRBV5-1 and TRBJ2-3; tentatively, D is TRBD2 (7 bases). Germline V CDR1 and CDR2: SGHRS, YFSETQ. The CDR3 sequence is 15 residues long. Trimming pared 0 bases from V and 10 bases from J, leaving 18 bases between. DNA for the CDR3: TGCGCCAGCAGCTTGGAGGGGGGGAATACCGTTCCGCAGTATTTT. It encodes CASSLEGGNTVPQYF.

Only one count was recorded for this clone. The rearrangement joins TRBV11-2 to TRBJ1-3; 10 bases align to TRBD1. There are 18 residues in the CDR3. V lost 1 base, J lost 2 bases, and 8 bases stayed unmatched. Per the germline V gene, CDR1 is SGHAT and CDR2 is FQNNGV. CDR3 loop: CASSLAGRQGAAGNTIYF. As DNA, the CDR3 is TGTGCCAGCAGCTTAGCGGGGAGACAGGGGGCTGCTGGAAACACCATATATTTT.

The chain carries TRBV18 and TRBJ1-6; 7 bases are a match to TRBD1. The trim removed 3 bases at V and 7 bases at J, leaving 6 bases unmatched. Looked up from germline, CDR1 is KGHSH and CDR2 is LQKENI. This CDR3 is 15 amino acids long. DNA for the CDR3: TGTGCCAGCTCACCTAGACAGGGCAAAAATTCACCCCTCCACTTT. It translates to CASSPRQGKNSPLHF.

The chain is built from TRBV3-1 (or the pseudogene TRBV3-2) and TRBJ1-5; 10 bases map to TRBD1. This CDR3 is built from 18 residues. Trimming removed 4 bases from V and 4 bases from J; junction bases left unmatched: 13. Germline values: CDR1 LGHDT, CDR2 YNNKEL (reference sequence). This CDR3 reads CASSPGTSDRGRNQPQHF. The CDR3 DNA is TGTGCCAGCAGCCCCGGTACTTCGGACAGGGGGAGGAATCAGCCCCAGCATTTT.

The genes are TRBV6-6 and TRBJ1-5, with D maybe TRBD1 (6 bases). Germline V gene lookup returns CDR1 MNHNY and CDR2 SVGAGI (reference sequence). The CDR3 spans 14 residues. Trimming removed 4 bases at V and 5 bases at J, with 12 bases between. The CDR3 DNA reads as TGTGCCAGCAGTTTCATGGACAGCGATCAGCCCCAGCATTTT. Translation gives CASSFMDSDQPQHF.

The chain is built from TRBV7-2 and TRBJ1-1, with D tentatively TRBD1 (6 bases). This CDR3 spans 13 amino acids. Germline values: CDR1 SGHTA, CDR2 FQGNSA. The ends were cut back, 1 base at V and 7 bases at J, with 10 bases in the middle. The CDR3 sequence is CASSLDVRGEAFF. Here the CDR3 DNA reads TGTGCCAGCAGCTTAGATGTCAGGGGTGAAGCTTTCTTT.

The chain couples TRBV25-1 to TRBJ2-7; 12 bases agree with TRBD1. CDR3 size: 13 residues. CDR1 is MGHDK and CDR2 is SYGVNS in the germline V gene. V was clipped by 8 bases and J by 4 bases; unmatched bases: 3. CDR3 in DNA: TGTGCCAGCGGGACAGGGGGCGGGTACGAGCAGTACTTC. It specifies CASGTGGGYEQYF.

The rearrangement joins TRBV5-4 to TRBJ2-1; 8 positions agree with TRBD1. Germline V gene data show CDR1 as SGHNT and CDR2 as YYREEE (reference sequence). The CDR3 loop spans 15 amino acids. V lost 5 bases to trimming and J lost 0 bases; unmatched junction nucleotides: 4. CDR3 sequence: CASRRTGSSYNEQFF. The CDR3 DNA reads as TGTGCCAGCAGACGGACAGGGAGCTCCTACAATGAGCAGTTCTTC.

The chain carries TRBV7-2 and TRBJ1-3, with TRBD1 identical over 10 bases. J gave up 0 bases and V 3 bases, and 8 bases lay outside the gene matches. CDR3 size: 18 residues. Germline assignment: CDR1 SGHTA and CDR2 FQGNSA. The CDR3 spells CASSFRDRGLSSGNTIYF. Here the CDR3 DNA reads TGTGCCAGCAGCTTCCGGGACAGGGGCCTTAGCTCTGGAAACACCATATATTTT. Full variable domain (remainder filled in from reference TRBV7-2 and TRBJ1-3): GAGVSQSPSNKVTEKGKDVELRCDPISGHTALYWYRQSLGQGLEFLIYFQGNSAPDKSGLPSDRFSAERTGGSVSTLTIQRTQQEDSAVYLCASSFRDRGLSSGNTIYFGEGSWLTVV.